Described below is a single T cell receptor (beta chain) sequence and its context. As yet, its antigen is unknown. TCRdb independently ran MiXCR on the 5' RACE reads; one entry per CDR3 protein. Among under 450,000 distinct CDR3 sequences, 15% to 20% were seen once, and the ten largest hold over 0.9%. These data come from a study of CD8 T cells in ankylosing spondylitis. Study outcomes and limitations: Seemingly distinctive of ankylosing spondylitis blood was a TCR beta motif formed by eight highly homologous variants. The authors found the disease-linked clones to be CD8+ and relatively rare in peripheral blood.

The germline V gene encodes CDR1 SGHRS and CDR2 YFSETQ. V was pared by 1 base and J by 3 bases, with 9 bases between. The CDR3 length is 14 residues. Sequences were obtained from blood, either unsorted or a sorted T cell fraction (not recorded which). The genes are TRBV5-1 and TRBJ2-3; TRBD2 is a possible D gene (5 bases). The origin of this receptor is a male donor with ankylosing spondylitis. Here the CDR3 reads CASSLYGETDTQYF. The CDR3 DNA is TGCGCCAGCAGCTTGTATGGGGAGACAGATACGCAGTATTTT.